One sample yielded the 7 T cell receptor beta chains listed below, sequenced in a study of CXCR3-negative and CXCR3-positive naive CD8 T cells. Overall study results and limits: Higher TRB CDR3 hydrophobicity marked CXCR3-positive naive cells relative to CXCR3-negative naive cells.

For these TCRs, the target antigens are not known. TRB cDNA libraries were made by UMI-labeled 5' RACE. TCRdb reprocessed the 5' RACE reads; each CDR3 protein has one entry and no DNA is given. The table lists about 98,000 distinct CDR3 sequences. Source material: naive CXCR3+ CD8+ T cells from blood. Sample subset: CD45RO-CCR7+CD27+CD95- naive CD8+ T cells expressing CXCR3 (TNR3+). The origin of the receptors is a human donor in good health. Some clones in this sample may be carry-over from other donors' samples.

The chain couples TRBV7-8 to TRBJ2-2; with no DNA, the TCRdb D assignment of TRBD1 cannot be verified. Germline V gene lookup returns CDR1 SGHVS and CDR2 FQNEAQ. The CDR3 has 15 amino acids. The CDR3 loop is CASSLGQGNTGELFF.

The chain joins TRBV4-3 to TRBJ2-1; TCRdb proposes TRBD2, but this gene call is untestable without DNA. The CDR3 covers 17 residues. Germline V gene lookup returns CDR1 LGHNA and CDR2 YSLEER. The CDR3 spells CASSQDGTSGGYNEQFF.

The rearrangement uses TRBV29-1 and TRBJ2-7; lacking DNA, the TRBD1 call made by TCRdb goes unchecked. CDR1 is SQVTM, CDR2 ANQGSEA, per germline. This CDR3 spans 12 amino acids. CDR3 region: CSALDNSYEQYF.

The V and J genes are TRBV7-6 and TRBJ1-6. The CDR3 length is 16 residues. Germline-derived CDR1 and CDR2 are SGHVS and FNYEAQ. The CDR3 region is CASSHHPRDRNSPLHF.

J is TRBJ2-1 and V is TRBV12-3 or TRBV12-4; the TRBD1 assignment by TCRdb is unverifiable without DNA. This CDR3 spans 21 amino acids. The CDR3 protein is CASIRVAEGTSRGGTYNEQFF.

The chain combines TRBV20-1 with TRBJ1-6; TCRdb selects TRBD1, and the lack of DNA leaves this call unchecked. This CDR3 has 13 residues. The germline V gene encodes CDR1 DFQATT and CDR2 SNEGSKA (reference sequence). The CDR3 here is CSAVVQEYSPLHF.

V and J are TRBV7-3 and TRBJ2-1; the D call of TRBD2 rests on TCRdb alone, since no DNA is present to check it. This CDR3 spans 16 amino acids. Per the germline V gene, CDR1 is SGHTA and CDR2 is FQGTGA. CDR3 protein: CASSPGRLAPYNEQFF.